The text below deals with one T cell receptor beta chain. The clone's antigen remains unknown. Per-nucleotide qualities are absent, and no much larger clonotype sits a single base away. The entry originates in a study of shared clonotypes between healthy human individuals (dated by TCRdb to 2018 to 2020). Some background on the complete study: The cohort comprised a couple of women and a few men aged 18 to 49 years. To increase sequencing depth and limit assay-specific biases, TCR repertoire library preparation and sequencing were carried out by different laboratories using diverse techniques. Between about 0.8 and 9 billion PBMCs per donor were obtained by leukapheresis. To estimate repertoire size and how much clonotype sharing occurs between individuals, the study deeply sequenced the blood TCR repertoires of a handful of healthy adults. For each donor, three plates each were used for CD4 naive and CD4 memory, two plates were used for CD8 naive, and one plate was used for CD8 memory.

V has 4 bases trimmed and J has 3 bases trimmed; junction bases matching no gene number 5. Taken from the germline V gene, the CDR1 and CDR2 loops are SGDLS and YYNGEE. Measured from the cysteine to the phenylalanine, the CDR3 is 14 residues long. CDR3 DNA only is kept here, 42 bases in frame from base 1. Study-wide findings and limitations: The genetic and exposure-history diversity represented was limited by the small number of donors. Sampling was limited to blood, and TCR repertoires in tissue likely differ from TCR repertoires in blood. Rarefaction of sorted-subset datasets indicated incomplete sequencing despite the large sequencing depth. Based on pairwise subsampling, the degree of clonotype sharing among donors was expected to be affected by sequencing depth. Higher generation probabilities were observed for clonotypes shared by all four sorted-subset donors than for non-shared clonotypes. Across several donors, 5% to 6% of naive CD4, roughly 3.3% of naive CD8, around 2.1% of memory CD4, and 0.4% to 0.45% of memory CD8 clonotypes were shared. Estimated clonotype richness was generally larger for naive than for memory subsets.

The donors were healthy, HIV-negative adults who had no recently reported acute infections or vaccinations. Only Caucasian adults living in Nashville, Tennessee, USA were represented among the donors. CD4+ T cells were enriched by magnetic negative selection, after which naive cells were positively selected on CD45RA and the negative fraction was taken as the memory subset. Blood was obtained by leukapheresis, after which PBMCs were separated by Ficoll-Histopaque density gradient centrifugation and cryopreserved in liquid nitrogen vapor phase. Purity and quantity of every magnetically sorted T cell population were checked by analytical flow cytometry. From each sorted fraction, genomic DNA was isolated and quantified by UV absorbance on a Nanodrop 2000c. TCR CDR3 regions were amplified from genomic DNA by multiplex PCR using the deep immunoSEQ assay. For each cell subset, the extracted genomic DNA was distributed evenly across all wells of several immunoSEQ 96-well plates, and each plate served as one replicate. For sorted subsets, each replicate PCR was loaded with 200 ng genomic DNA, equivalent to 30,000 or so T cell genomes. Purified libraries were quantified with a Qubit 3.0 fluorometer, sized on a Bioanalyzer 2100, and re-quantified with the KAPA Library Quantification kit. Each immunoSEQ 96-well plate was sequenced on its own single-read 150-cycle Illumina NextSeq 550 flow cell. Per the authors' processing: Because the immunoSEQ output held only junctional sequences and lacked quality scores, the filtering could not match the filtering applied to full-length reads. To assign V/J genes and CDR3, sequences were annotated using PyIR, a Python wrapper for IgBLAST v1.9, with IMGT germline references. Any read was removed if the V/J assignment was weak (E-value above 1e-6), the CDR3 was missing, or the read contained stop codons, out-of-frame junctions, or ambiguous translated residues. V3J clonotypes were defined as sequences sharing the same inferred V gene, J gene, and CDR3 amino acid sequence. Percentage overlap between repertoires was computed as shared unique clonotypes divided by the size of the smaller repertoire. Richness of each repertoire was evaluated using RTK rarefaction, the Chao1 estimator, and Recon v2.1 estimates of unobserved clonotypes. Generation probabilities were computed with OLGA for all TCRbeta clonotypes obtained by the gDNA method from four donors. TCRdb stores this immuneACCESS table with in-frame sequences only. Part of the clones is absent; in the studies checked, under half of the shortfall reflects unresolved V genes, and no reason is known for the rest. V and J calls and clone size come straight from that table; D and trimming were deduced from the DNA. The sample profile shows about 1.5 million clones; approximately 98% of them were found once. The ten largest account for about 0.4% of the sample.

Recombination connected TRBV9 to TRBJ2-7; 9 middle bases align to TRBD1. This sequence originates from a man under 40 in good health. The sequenced sample was naive CD4+ T cells sorted from blood. The sample's cell subset or site label, in plain terms: CD45RA+ positively selected. The CDR3 region has the sequence CASSTRDRDYEQYF. The nucleotides read TGTGCCAGCAGCACCCGGGACAGGGACTACGAGCAGTACTTC.